This T cell receptor beta chain was observed in a study of control samples from healthy donors and cancer patients. Assay used: immunoSEQ multiplex PCR; TCRdb lists only in-frame clones, some missing. The sample has about 140,000 clones, about 88% seen once; the top ten hold approximately 9.4%. The clonotype was recovered from a woman aged 30 to 39 in good health. Source material: blood.

Here the CDR3 DNA reads TGCGCCAGCAGCTTGGAGGCTAGCGGGTCATCCTACGAGCAGTACTTC. Translation gives CASSLEASGSSYEQYF. The rearrangement uses TRBV5-1 and TRBJ2-7, with 8 bases matching TRBD2. The CDR3 has 16 amino acids. Germline V CDR1 and CDR2: SGHRS, YFSETQ. Trimming removed 0 bases from V and 1 base from J; junction bases left unmatched: 6.